This TCR beta chain was retrieved from a study of identical twins. Whole-study findings and limits: It was cross-sectional statistical analysis, not following the same donors, that the conclusions relied on. Carriage of fewer insertions was seen in abundant cord blood beta clonotypes, whereas memory repertoires showed none.

TCRdb re-called the 5' RACE reads with MiXCR, one entry per CDR3 protein. The repertoire holds fewer than 450,000 distinct CDR3 sequences, with about 9% as singletons. V lost 5 bases, J lost 5 bases, and 20 bases lay in between. The CDR3 sequence is 16 residues long. Germline CDR1 and CDR2: SGHVS and FQNEAQ. The sample holds many counts of this clonotype. Its antigen is currently unknown. The V and J genes are TRBV7-8 and TRBJ2-3; no firm D call. The source material was naive T cells sorted from blood. This sequence was found in a woman aged 45-65 years in good health. The CDR3 spells CASSPTPTGLGDTQYF. As DNA, the CDR3 is TGTGCCAGCAGCCCCACCCCCACCGGGCTGGGAGATACGCAGTATTTT.